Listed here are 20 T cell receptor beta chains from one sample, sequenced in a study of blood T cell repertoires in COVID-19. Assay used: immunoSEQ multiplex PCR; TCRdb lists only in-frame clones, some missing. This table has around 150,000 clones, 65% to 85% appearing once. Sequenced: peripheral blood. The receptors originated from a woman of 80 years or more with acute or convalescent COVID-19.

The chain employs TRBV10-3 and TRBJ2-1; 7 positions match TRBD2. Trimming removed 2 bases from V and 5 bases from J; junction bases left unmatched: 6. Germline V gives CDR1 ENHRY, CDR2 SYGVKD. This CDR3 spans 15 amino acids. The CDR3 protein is CAISERGVGDNEQFF. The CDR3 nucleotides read TGTGCCATCAGTGAGCGGGGGGTGGGCGACAATGAGCAGTTCTTC.

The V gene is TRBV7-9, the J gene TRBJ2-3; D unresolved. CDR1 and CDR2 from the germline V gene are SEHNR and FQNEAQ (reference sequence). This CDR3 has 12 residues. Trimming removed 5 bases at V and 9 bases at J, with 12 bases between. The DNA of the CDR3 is TGTGCCAGCAGCCCCGAACACATGACGCAGTATTTT. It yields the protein CASSPEHMTQYF.

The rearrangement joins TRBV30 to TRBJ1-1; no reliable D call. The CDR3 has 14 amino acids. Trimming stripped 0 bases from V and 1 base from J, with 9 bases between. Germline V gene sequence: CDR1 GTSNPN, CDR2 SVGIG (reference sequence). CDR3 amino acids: CAWSVTYRNTEAFF. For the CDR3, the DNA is TGTGCCTGGAGTGTCACCTACAGGAACACTGAAGCTTTCTTT.

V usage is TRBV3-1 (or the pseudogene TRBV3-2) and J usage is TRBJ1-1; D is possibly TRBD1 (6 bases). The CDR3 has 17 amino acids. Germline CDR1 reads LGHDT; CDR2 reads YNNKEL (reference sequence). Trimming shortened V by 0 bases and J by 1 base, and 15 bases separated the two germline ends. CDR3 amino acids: CASSQDRRGLGNTEAFF. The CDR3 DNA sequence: TGTGCCAGCAGCCAAGATCGCAGGGGCTTGGGGAACACTGAAGCTTTCTTT.

The CDR3 DNA follows: TGCGCCAGCAGCTCCATTATAGCGGGGGGCGGGGAAGATACGCAGTATTTT. The encoded protein is CASSSIIAGGGEDTQYF. V and J are TRBV5-1 and TRBJ2-3, with 10 nucleotides matching TRBD2. Trimming at V came to 3 bases and at J to 5 bases, leaving 12 bases not matched to a gene. CDR3 size: 17 residues. CDR1 is SGHRS and CDR2 is YFSETQ in the germline V gene.

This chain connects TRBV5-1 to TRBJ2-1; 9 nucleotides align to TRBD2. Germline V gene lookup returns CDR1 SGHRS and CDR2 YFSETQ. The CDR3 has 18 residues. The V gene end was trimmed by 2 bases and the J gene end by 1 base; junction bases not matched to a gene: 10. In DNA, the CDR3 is TGCGCCAGCAGCTTTGGTCTAGCGGGGAGGAAGTCCTACAATGAGCAGTTCTTC. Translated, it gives CASSFGLAGRKSYNEQFF.

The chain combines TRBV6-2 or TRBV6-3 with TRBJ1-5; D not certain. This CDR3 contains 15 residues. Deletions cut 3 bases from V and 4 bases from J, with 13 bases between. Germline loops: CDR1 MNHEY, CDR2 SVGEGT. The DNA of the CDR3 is TGTGCCAGCAGTTATGGCGTCGGAGGGAATCAGCCCCAGCATTTT. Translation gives CASSYGVGGNQPQHF.

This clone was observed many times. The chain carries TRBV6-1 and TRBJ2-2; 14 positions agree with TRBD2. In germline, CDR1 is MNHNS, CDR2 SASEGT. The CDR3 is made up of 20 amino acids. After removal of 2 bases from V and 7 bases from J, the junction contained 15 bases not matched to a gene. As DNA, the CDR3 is TGTGCCAGCAGTGAACCCCCAATAGGACTAGCGGGAGGTATGGTCGGGGAGCTGTTTTTT. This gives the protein CASSEPPIGLAGGMVGELFF.

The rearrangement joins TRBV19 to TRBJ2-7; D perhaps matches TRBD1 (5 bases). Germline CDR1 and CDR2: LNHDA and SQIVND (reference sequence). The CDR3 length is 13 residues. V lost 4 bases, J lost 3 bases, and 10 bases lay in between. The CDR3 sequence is CASSRAGNYEQYF. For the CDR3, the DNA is TGTGCCAGTAGTAGGGCAGGGAACTACGAGCAGTACTTC.

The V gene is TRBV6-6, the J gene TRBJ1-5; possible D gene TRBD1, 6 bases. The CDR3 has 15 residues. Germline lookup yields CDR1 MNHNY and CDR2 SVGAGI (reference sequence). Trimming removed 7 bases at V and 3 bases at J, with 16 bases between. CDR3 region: CASNPGQGFNQPQHF. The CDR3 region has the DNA TGTGCCAGCAATCCGGGACAAGGTTTCAATCAGCCCCAGCATTTT.

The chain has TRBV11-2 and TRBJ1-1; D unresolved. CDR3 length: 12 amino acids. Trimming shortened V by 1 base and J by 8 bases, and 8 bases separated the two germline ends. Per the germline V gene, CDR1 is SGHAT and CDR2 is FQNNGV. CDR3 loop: CASSLGGGEAFF. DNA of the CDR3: TGTGCCAGCAGCTTAGGAGGAGGGGAAGCTTTCTTT.

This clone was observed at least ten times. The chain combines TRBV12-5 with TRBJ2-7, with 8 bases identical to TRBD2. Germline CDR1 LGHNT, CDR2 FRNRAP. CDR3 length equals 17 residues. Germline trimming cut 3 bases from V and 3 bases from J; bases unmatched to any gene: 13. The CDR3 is CASGLAPRGLAVYEQYF. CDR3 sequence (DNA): TGTGCTAGTGGTTTAGCCCCCCGCGGACTAGCCGTCTACGAGCAGTACTTC.

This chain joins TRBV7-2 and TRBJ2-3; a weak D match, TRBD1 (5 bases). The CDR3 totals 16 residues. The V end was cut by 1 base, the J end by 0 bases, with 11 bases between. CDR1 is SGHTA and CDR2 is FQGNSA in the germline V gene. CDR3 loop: CASSLVGQASTDTQYF. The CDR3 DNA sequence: TGTGCCAGCAGCTTAGTGGGGCAGGCTAGCACAGATACGCAGTATTTT.

The DNA of the CDR3 is TGTGCCAGCAGTGTTTCGGGAGAGAGCTCACCCCTCCACTTT. The encoded protein is CASSVSGESSPLHF. V is TRBV2 and J is TRBJ1-6; the D is unclear. Trimming stripped 4 bases from V and 10 bases from J, with 14 bases between. The CDR3 is 14 amino acids. Per germline, CDR1 SNHLY and CDR2 FYNNEI.

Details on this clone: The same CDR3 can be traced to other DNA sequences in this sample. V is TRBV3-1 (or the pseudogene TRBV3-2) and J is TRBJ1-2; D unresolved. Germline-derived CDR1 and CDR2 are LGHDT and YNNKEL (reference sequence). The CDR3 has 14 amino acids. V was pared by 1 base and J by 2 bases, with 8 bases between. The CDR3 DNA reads TGTGCCAGCAGCCAAGGTCCAGGAAACTATGGCTACACCTTC. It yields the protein CASSQGPGNYGYTF.

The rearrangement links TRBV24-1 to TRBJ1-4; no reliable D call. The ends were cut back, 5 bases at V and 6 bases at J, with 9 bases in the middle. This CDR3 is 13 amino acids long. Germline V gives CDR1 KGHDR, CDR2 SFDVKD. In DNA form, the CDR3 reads TGTGCCACCAGTGGAGGGTCGGATGAAAAACTGTTTTTT. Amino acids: CATSGGSDEKLFF.

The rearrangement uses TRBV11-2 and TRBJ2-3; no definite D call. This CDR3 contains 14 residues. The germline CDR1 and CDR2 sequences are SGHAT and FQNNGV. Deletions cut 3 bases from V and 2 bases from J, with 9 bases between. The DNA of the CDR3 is TGTGCCAGCAGCTTCGGCAGGAACACAGATACGCAGTATTTT. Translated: CASSFGRNTDTQYF.

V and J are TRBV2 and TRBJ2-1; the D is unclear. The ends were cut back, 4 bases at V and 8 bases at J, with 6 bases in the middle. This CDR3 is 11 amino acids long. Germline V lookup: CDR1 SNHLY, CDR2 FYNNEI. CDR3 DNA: TGTGCCAGCAGTGCCTTTGATGAGCAGTTCTTC. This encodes CASSAFDEQFF.

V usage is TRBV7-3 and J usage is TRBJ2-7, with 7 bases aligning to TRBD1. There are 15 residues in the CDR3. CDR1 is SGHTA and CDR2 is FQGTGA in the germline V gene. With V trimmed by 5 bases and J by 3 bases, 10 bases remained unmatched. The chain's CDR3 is CASSPATGNGYEQYF. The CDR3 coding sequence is TGTGCCAGCAGCCCCGCGACAGGGAATGGCTACGAGCAGTACTTC.

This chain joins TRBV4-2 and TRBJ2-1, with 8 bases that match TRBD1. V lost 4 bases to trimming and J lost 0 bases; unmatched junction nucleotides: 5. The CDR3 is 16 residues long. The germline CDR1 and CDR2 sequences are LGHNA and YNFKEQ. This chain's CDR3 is CASSPGQGISYNEQFF. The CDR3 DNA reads TGTGCCAGCAGCCCAGGACAGGGCATCTCCTACAATGAGCAGTTCTTC.